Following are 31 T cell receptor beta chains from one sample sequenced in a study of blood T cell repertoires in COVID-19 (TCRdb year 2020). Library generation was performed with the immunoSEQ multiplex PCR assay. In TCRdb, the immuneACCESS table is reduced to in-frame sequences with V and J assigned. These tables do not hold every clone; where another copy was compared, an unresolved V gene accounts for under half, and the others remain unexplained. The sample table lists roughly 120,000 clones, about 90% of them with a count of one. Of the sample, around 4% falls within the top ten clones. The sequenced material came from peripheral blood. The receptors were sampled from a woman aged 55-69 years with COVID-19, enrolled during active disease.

The CDR3 bases are TGTGCCAGCAGCTTTCGTCGGGGGTACACTGAAGCTTTCTTT. As protein: CASSFRRGYTEAFF. This chain uses TRBV7-8 with TRBJ1-1, with D possibly TRBD1 on 5 matching bases. CDR1 and CDR2 (germline): SGHVS, FQNEAQ. V lost 3 bases and J lost 3, with 11 bases in between. The CDR3 contains 14 residues.

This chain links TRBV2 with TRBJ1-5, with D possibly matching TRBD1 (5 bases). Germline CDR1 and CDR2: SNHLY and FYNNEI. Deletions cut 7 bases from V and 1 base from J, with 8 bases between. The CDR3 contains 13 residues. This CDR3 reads CASIGESNQPQHF. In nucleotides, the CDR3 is TGTGCCAGCATAGGGGAAAGCAATCAGCCCCAGCATTTT. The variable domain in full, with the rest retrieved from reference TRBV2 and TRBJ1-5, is EPEVTQTPSHQVTQMGQEVILRCVPISNHLYFYWYRQILGQKVEFLVSFYNNEISEKSEIFDDQFSVERPDGSNFTLKIRSTKLEDSAMYFCASIGESNQPQHFGDGTRLSIL.

The CDR3 region has the DNA TGTGCCAGCAGCTTTGTTCAGGGGTTCCAAGAGACCCAGTACTTC. This gives the protein CASSFVQGFQETQYF. The chain recombines TRBV7-9 with TRBJ2-5; the D gene is possibly TRBD1 (6 bases). With 3 bases removed from V and 1 base from J, the gap between germline ends came to 12 bases. Germline CDR1 and CDR2: SEHNR and FQNEAQ (reference sequence). This CDR3 is 15 amino acids long. Together with reference TRBV7-9 and TRBJ2-5, the CDR3 gives the full variable domain: DTGVSQNPRHKITKRGQNVTFRCDPISEHNRLYWYRQTLGQGPEFLTYFQNEAQLEKSRLLSDRFSAERPKGSFSTLEIQRTEQGDSAMYLCASSFVQGFQETQYFGPGTRLLVL.

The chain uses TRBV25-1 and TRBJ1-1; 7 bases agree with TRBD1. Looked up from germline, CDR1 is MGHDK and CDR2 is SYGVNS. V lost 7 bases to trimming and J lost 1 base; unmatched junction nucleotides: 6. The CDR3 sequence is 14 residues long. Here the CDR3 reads CASNGDSPNTEAFF. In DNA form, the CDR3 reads TGTGCCAGCAACGGGGACAGCCCGAACACTGAAGCTTTCTTT.

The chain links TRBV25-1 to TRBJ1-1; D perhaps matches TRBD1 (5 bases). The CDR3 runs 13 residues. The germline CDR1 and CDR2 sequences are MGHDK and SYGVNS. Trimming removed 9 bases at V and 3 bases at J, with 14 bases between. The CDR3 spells CASTRGGYTEAFF. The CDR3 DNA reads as TGTGCCAGTACAAGGGGAGGGTACACTGAAGCTTTCTTT. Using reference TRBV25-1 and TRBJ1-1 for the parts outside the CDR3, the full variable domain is EADIYQTPRYLVIGTGKKITLECSQTMGHDKMYWYQQDPGMELHLIHYSYGVNSTEKGDLSSESTVSRIRTEHFPLTLESARPSHTSQYLCASTRGGYTEAFFGQGTRLTVV.

This CDR3 is CASRIWGPGTEAFF. DNA of the CDR3: TGTGCCAGCAGGATCTGGGGGCCGGGTACTGAAGCTTTCTTT. V and J are TRBV5-4 and TRBJ1-1; D is possibly TRBD1 (6 bases). Between the trimmed V and J ends, which lost 5 bases and 5 bases, there was a span of 16 bases. This CDR3 is 14 amino acids long. Germline V gene data show CDR1 as SGHNT and CDR2 as YYREEE (reference sequence).

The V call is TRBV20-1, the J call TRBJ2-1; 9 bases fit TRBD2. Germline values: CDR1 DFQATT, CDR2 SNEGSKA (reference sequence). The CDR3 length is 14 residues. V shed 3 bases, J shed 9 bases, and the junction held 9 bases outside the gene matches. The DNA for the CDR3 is TGCAGTGCTAGTGATCTAGCGGGGTTGGGTGAGCAGTTCTTC. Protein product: CSASDLAGLGEQFF.

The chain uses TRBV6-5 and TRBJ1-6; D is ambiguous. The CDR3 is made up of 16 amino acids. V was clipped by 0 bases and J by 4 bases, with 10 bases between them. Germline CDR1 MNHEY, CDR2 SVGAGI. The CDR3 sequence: CASSYSRVTYNSPLHF. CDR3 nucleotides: TGTGCCAGCAGTTACTCGCGGGTCACGTATAATTCACCCCTCCACTTT.

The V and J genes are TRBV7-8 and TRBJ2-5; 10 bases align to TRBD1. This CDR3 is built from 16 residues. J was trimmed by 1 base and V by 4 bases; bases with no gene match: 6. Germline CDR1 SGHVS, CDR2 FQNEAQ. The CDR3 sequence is CASSSSGQGVQETQYF. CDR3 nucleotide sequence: TGTGCCAGCAGCTCCTCCGGACAGGGGGTCCAAGAGACCCAGTACTTC.

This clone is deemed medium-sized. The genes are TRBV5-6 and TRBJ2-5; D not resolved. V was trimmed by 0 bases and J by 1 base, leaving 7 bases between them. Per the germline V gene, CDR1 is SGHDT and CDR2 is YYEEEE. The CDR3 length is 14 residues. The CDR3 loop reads CASSLVRGQETQYF. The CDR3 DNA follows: TGTGCCAGCAGCTTGGTGCGAGGCCAAGAGACCCAGTACTTC.

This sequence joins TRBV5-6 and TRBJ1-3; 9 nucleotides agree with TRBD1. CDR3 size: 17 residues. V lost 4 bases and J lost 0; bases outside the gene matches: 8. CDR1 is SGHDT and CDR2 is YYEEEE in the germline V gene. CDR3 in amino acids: CASSATTGGYSGNTIYF. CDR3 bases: TGTGCCAGCAGCGCAACAACAGGGGGCTACTCTGGAAACACCATATATTTT. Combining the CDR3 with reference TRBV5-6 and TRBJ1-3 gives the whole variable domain DAGVTQSPTHLIKTRGQQVTLRCSPKSGHDTVSWYQQALGQGPQFIFQYYEEEERQRGNFPDRFSGHQFPNYSSELNVNALLLGDSALYLCASSATTGGYSGNTIYFGEGSWLTVV.

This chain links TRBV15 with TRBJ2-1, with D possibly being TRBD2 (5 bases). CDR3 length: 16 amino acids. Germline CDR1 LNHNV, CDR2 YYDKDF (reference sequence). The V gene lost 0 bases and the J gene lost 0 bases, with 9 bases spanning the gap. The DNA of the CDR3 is TGTGCCACCAGCAGAGAATTGGGAGTCTCCTACAATGAGCAGTTCTTC. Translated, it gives CATSRELGVSYNEQFF.

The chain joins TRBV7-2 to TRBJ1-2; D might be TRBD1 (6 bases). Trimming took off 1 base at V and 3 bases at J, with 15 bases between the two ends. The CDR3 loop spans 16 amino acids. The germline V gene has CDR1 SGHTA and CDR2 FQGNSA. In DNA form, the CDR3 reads TGTGCCAGCAGCTTAGAGAGGGGGTCTAATTACTATGGCTACACCTTC. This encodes CASSLERGSNYYGYTF.

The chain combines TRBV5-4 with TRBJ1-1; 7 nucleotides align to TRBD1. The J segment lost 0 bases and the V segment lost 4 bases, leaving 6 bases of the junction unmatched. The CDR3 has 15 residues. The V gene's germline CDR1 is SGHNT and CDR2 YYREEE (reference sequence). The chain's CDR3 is CASSPYRGMNTEAFF. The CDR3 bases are TGTGCCAGCAGCCCGTACAGGGGTATGAACACTGAAGCTTTCTTT.

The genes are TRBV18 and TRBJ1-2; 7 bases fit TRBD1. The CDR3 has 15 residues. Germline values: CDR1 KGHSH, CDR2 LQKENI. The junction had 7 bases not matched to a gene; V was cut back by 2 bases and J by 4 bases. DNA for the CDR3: TGTGCCAGCTCACCAGAAACAGGGGAAGTCTATGGCTACACCTTC. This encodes CASSPETGEVYGYTF. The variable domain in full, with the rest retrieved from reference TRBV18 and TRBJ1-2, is NAGVMQNPRHLVRRRGQEARLRCSPMKGHSHVYWYRQLPEEGLKFMVYLQKENIIDESGMPKERFSAEFPKEGPSILRIQQVVRGDSAAYFCASSPETGEVYGYTFGSGTRLTVV.

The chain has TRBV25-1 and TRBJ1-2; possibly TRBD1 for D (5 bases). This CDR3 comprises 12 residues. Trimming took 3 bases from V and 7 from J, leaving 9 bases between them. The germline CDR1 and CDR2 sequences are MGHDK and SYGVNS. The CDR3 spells CASSEQGLGYTF. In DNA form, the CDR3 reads TGTGCCAGCAGTGAGCAGGGACTTGGCTACACCTTC.

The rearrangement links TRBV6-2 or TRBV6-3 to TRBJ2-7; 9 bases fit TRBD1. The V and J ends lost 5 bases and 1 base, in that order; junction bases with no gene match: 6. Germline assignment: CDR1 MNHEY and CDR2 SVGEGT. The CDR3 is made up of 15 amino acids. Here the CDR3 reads CASSTDRGRSYEQYF. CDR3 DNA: TGTGCCAGCAGTACGGACAGGGGACGGTCCTACGAGCAGTACTTC.

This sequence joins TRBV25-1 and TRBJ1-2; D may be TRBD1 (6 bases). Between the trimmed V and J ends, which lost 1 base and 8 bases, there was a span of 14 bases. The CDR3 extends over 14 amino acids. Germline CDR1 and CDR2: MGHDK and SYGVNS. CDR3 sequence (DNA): TGTGCCAGCAGTGAATTTGGGGGCCGGATAGGCTACACCTTC. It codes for CASSEFGGRIGYTF.

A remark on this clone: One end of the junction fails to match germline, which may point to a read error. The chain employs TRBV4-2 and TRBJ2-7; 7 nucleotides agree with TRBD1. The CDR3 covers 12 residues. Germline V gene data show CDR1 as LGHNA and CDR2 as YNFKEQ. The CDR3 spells CASSRPGTASRF. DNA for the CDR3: TGTGCCAGCAGCCGCCCCGGGACAGCGTCAAGGTTC.

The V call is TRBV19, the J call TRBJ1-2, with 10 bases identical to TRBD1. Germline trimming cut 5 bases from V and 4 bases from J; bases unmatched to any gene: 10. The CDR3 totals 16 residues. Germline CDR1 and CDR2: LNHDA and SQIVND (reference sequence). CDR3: CASSSQTGGEGYGYTF. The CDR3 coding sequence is TGTGCCAGTAGTTCCCAGACAGGGGGCGAAGGCTATGGCTACACCTTC.

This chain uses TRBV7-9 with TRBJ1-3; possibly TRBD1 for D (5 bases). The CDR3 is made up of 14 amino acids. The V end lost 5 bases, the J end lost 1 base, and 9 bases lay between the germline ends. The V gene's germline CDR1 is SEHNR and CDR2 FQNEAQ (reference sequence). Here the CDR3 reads CASSLGQSGNTIYF. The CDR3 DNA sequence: TGTGCCAGCAGCCTCGGACAATCTGGAAACACCATATATTTT. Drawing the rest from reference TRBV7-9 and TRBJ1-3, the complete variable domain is DTGVSQNPRHKITKRGQNVTFRCDPISEHNRLYWYRQTLGQGPEFLTYFQNEAQLEKSRLLSDRFSAERPKGSFSTLEIQRTEQGDSAMYLCASSLGQSGNTIYFGEGSWLTVV.

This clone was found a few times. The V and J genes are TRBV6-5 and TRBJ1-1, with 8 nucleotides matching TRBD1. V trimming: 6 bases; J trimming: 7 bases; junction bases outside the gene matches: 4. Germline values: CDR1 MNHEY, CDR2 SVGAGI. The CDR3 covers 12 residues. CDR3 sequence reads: CASRTGDREAFF. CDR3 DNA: TGTGCCAGCAGGACAGGGGATCGTGAAGCTTTCTTT.

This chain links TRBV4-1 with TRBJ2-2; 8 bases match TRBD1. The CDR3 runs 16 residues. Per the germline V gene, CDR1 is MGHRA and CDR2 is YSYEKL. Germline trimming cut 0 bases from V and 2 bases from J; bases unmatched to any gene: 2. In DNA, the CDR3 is TGCGCCAGCAGCCAAGATACAGGGGGAAACACCGGGGAGCTGTTTTTT. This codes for CASSQDTGGNTGELFF.

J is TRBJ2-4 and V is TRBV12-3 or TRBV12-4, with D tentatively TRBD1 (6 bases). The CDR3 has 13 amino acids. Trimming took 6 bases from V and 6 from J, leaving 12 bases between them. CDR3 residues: CASRTLDRNIQYF. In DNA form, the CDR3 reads TGTGCCAGCAGGACCTTGGACAGAAACATTCAGTACTTC.

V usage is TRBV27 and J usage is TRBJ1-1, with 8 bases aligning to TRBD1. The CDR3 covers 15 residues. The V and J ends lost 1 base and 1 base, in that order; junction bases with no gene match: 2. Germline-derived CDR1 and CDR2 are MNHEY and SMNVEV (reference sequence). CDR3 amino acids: CASSLYGTGNTEAFF. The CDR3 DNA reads TGTGCCAGCAGTTTATACGGGACAGGGAACACTGAAGCTTTCTTT.

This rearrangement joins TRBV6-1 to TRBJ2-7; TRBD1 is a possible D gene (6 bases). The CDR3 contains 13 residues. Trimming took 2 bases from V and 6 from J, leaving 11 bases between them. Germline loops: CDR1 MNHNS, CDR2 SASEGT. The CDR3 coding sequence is TGTGCCAGCAGTGAACAGGGGTACTCCGAGCAGTACTTC. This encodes CASSEQGYSEQYF.

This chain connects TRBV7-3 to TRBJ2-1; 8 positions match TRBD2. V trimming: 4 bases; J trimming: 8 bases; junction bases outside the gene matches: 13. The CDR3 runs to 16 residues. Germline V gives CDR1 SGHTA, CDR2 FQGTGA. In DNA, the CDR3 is TGTGCCAGCAGCTGGGTAGCGGGATCCCCGGAGGATGAGCAGTTCTTC. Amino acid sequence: CASSWVAGSPEDEQFF.

The CDR3 spells CASSTTDKETQYF. Written as DNA, the CDR3 is TGTGCCAGCAGCACGACAGACAAAGAGACCCAGTACTTC. This chain connects TRBV11-2 to TRBJ2-5, with a tentative D call TRBD1 (5 bases). The CDR3 consists of 13 residues. The germline V gene has CDR1 SGHAT and CDR2 FQNNGV. V was pared by 5 bases and J by 3 bases, with 10 bases between. The variable domain in full, completed from reference TRBV11-2 and TRBJ2-5, reads EAGVAQSPRYKIIEKRQSVAFWCNPISGHATLYWYQQILGQGPKLLIQFQNNGVVDDSQLPKDRFSAERLKGVDSTLKIQPAKLEDSAVYLCASSTTDKETQYFGPGTRLLVL.

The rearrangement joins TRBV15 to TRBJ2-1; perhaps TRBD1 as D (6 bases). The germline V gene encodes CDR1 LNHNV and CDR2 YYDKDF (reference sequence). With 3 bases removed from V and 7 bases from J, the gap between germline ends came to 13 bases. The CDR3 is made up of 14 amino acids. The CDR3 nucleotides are TGTGCCACCAGCAGTCGATACAGGGAAAATGAGCAGTTCTTC. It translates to CATSSRYRENEQFF. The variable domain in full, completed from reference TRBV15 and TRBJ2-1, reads DAMVIQNPRYQVTQFGKPVTLSCSQTLNHNVMYWYQQKSSQAPKLLFHYYDKDFNNEADTPDNFQSRRPNTSFCFLDIRSPGLGDTAMYLCATSSRYRENEQFFGPGTRLTVL.

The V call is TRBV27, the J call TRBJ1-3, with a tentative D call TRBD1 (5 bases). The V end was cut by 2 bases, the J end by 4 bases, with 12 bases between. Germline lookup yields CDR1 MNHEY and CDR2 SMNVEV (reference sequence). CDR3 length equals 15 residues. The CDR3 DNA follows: TGTGCCAGCAGTTTACAGGGAATAAGGGGAAACACCATATATTTT. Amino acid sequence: CASSLQGIRGNTIYF.

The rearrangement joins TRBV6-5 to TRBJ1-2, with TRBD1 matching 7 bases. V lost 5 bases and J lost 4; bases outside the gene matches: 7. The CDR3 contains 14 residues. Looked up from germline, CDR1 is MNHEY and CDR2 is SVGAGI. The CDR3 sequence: CASSQQDRIYGYTF. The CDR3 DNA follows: TGTGCCAGCAGTCAACAGGACAGGATCTATGGCTACACCTTC.